Sequencing of this TCR beta chain was carried out in a study of cytomegalovirus exposure and HLA in healthy donors. Study outcomes and limitations: Productive rates of about 90% or about 30% were seen for most TCR beta V segments in an earlier analysis. The likely explanation for a cluster of highly shared sequence variants was sequencing artifact.

V lost 7 bases and J 14 bases, leaving 15 bases between the germline ends. This CDR3 is 12 amino acids long. The germline CDR1 and CDR2 sequences are MNHNS and SASEGT. Notes on this clone: Its antigen is unknown.

PCR was performed using 60 Vbeta and 13 Jbeta primers. Produced via immunoSEQ multiplex PCR; TCRdb's table is partial and in-frame only. The sample lists about 250,000 clones, 80% to 95% occurring once. The receptor was derived from a girl aged 2-9 years in good health and CMV-seronegative. V usage is TRBV6-1 and J usage is TRBJ1-6; the D is unclear. Sample: PBMCs. CDR3 region: CASIHEIGALHF. CDR3 DNA: TGTGCCAGCATACACGAGATCGGGGCCCTCCACTTT.